This T cell receptor (beta chain) was found in a study of graft-versus-host responses after intestinal transplantation. Study-level information: Among the recipients, transplants were multivisceral, liver-intestinal, or isolated intestinal. Induction with anti-thymocyte globulin, then tacrolimus and steroids for roughly 3 years, was given to all recipients. Study-level results: GvH clones detected in recipient marrow included some appearing first in ileum or blood. HvG clone declines early post-transplant were associated with peak circulating GvH levels.

In germline, CDR1 is SGDLS, CDR2 YYNGEE. The CDR3 loop spans 13 amino acids. Sequencing used immunoSEQ multiplex PCR; TCRdb keeps in-frame clones, though not all of them. The table has some 90,000 clones, under 95% seen once. On this clone itself: Its antigen remains unidentified. One end of the junction fails to match germline, which may point to a read error.

This TCR was recovered from a human donor who was the organ donor for an intestinal transplant. The sequencing used unstimulated CD8+ T cells sorted from spleen or lymph node cells, collected before transplant. V and J are TRBV9 and TRBJ1-6, with a tentative D call TRBD1 (6 bases). CDR3: CASSVQGNSPPHF. The DNA of the CDR3 is TGTGCCAGCAGCGTTCAGGGGAATTCACCCCCCCACTTT.